The T cell receptor beta chain described here comes from a study of early T cells in non-severe SARS-CoV-2 infection. The CDR3 sequence is 15 residues long. CDR1 and CDR2 from the germline V gene are ENHRY and SYGVKD. Trimming shortened V by 2 bases and J by 5 bases, and 10 bases separated the two germline ends. This clonotype was counted at least ten times. One entry per CDR3 protein, called by TCRdb with MiXCR from the 5' RACE reads. The sample shows about 59,000 distinct CDR3 sequences, 10% to 11% of them seen only once. What was sequenced was whole blood. The J gene is TRBJ1-6, the V gene TRBV10-3; no reliable D call. The clonotype was recovered from an adult who was a healthcare worker with PCR-confirmed SARS-CoV-2 infection or an uninfected control (not recorded which). CDR3 loop: CAISEAAGNNSPLHF. The DNA for the CDR3 is TGTGCCATCAGTGAGGCGGCAGGAAATAATTCACCCCTCCACTTT.